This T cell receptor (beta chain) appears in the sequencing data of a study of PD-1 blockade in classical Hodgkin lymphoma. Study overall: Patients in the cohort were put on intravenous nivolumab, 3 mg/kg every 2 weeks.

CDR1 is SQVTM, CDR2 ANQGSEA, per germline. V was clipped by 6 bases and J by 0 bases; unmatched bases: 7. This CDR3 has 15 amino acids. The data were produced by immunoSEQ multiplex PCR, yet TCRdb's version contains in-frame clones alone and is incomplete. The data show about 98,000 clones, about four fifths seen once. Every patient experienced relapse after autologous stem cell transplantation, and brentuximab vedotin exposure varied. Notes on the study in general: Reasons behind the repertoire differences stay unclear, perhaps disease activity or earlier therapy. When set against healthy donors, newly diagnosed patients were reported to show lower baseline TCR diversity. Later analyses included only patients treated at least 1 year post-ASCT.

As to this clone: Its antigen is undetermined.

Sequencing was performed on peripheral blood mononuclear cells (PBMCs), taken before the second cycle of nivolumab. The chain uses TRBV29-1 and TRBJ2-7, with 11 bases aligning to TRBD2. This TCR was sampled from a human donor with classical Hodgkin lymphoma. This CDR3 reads CSVQGLAESSYEQYF. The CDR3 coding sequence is TGCAGCGTCCAGGGACTAGCGGAGAGCTCCTACGAGCAGTACTTC.